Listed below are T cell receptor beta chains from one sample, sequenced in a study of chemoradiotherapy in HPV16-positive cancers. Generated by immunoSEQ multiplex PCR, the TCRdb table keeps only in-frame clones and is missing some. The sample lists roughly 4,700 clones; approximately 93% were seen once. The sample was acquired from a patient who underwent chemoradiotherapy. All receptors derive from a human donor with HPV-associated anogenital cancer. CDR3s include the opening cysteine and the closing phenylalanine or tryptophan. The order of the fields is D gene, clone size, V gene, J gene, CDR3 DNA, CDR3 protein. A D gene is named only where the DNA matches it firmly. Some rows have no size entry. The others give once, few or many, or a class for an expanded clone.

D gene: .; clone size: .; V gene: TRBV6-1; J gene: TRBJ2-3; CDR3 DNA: TGTGCCAGCAGTGAAGCGGAGACACCCCGCCGGGTCTTT; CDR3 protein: CASSEAETPRRVF
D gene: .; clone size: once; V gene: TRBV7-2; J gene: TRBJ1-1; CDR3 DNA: TGTGCCAGCAGCCCTCAGACAGCAGCCTCGAACACTGAAGCTTTCTTT; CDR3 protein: CASSPQTAASNTEAFF
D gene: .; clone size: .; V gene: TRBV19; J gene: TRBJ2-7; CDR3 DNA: TGTGCCAGTAGTATTGGATGGGGGATCTACGAGCAGTACTTC; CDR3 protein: CASSIGWGIYEQYF
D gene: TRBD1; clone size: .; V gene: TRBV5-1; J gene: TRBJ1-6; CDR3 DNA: TGCGCCAGCAGCCGGACAGGGCTGGGCGATAATTCACCCCTCCACTTT; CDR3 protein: CASSRTGLGDNSPLHF
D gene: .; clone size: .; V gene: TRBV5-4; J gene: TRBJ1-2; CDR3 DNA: TGTGCCAGCAGCTTGATACAGGGTTTGAATGGCTACACCTTC; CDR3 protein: CASSLIQGLNGYTF
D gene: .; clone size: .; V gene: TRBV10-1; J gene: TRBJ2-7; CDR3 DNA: TGCGCCAGTAGTCGCGGCAGCAGCGAGCAGTACTTC; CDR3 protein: CASSRGSSEQYF
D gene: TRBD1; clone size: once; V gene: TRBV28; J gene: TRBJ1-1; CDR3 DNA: TGTGCCAGCATCCCAACCCAGGGAGGGACAGGGGGCGGGAGCACTGAAGCTTTCTTT; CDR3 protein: CASIPTQGGTGGGSTEAFF
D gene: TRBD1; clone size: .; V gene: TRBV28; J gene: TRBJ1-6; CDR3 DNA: TGTGCCAGCAATGCCGGGACAGCTAATTCACCCCTCCACTTT; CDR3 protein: CASNAGTANSPLHF
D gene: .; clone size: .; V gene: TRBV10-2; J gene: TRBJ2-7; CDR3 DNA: TGCGCCAGCCAGCACTCCTACGAGCAGTACTTC; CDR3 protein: CASQHSYEQYF
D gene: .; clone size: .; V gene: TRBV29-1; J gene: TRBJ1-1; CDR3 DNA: TGCAGCGTTGAAAAGGGGGGGGGCACTGAAGCTTTCTTT; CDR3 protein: CSVEKGGGTEAFF
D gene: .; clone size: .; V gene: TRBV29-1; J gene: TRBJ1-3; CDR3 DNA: TGCAGCGTTGTGATTGGGGTCGGAAACACCATATATTTT; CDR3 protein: CSVVIGVGNTIYF
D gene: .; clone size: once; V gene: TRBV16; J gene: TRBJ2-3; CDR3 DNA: TGTGCCAGCAGCCTCGACCGGGGACCTAAGCAGTATTTT; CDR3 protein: CASSLDRGPKQYF
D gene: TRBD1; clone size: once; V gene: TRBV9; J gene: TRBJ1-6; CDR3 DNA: TGTGCCAGCAGCCCGGGACAGGGTGATTCACCCCTCCACTTT; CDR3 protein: CASSPGQGDSPLHF
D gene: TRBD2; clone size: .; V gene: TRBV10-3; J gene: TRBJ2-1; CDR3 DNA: TGTGCCATCAGTGTGAAGCGGGGGGGCCCGGGGAGTGAGCAGTTCTTC; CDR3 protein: CAISVKRGGPGSEQFF
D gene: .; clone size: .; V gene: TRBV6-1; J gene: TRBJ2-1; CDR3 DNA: TGTGCCAGCACCCGGGAGATTGCTAATGAGCAGTTCTTC; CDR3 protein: CASTREIANEQFF
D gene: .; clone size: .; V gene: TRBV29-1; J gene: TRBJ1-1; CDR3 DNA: TGCAGCGTTGAAGATGGTGCAAGGAGGGGTACGTGGAACACTGAAGCTTTCTTT; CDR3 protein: CSVEDGARRGTWNTEAFF
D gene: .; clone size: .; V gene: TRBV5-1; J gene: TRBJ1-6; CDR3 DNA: TGCGCCAGCAGCTTGGCTGGGGGCCACCTCCACTTT; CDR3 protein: CASSLAGGHLHF
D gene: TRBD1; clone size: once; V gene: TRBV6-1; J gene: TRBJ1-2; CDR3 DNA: TGTGCCAGCAGTGCGGACAGGGGCACCGGCGGCTACACCTTC; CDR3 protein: CASSADRGTGGYTF
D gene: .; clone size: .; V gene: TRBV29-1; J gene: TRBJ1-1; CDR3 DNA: TGCAGCGTTCCTCGAGGGATTGAAGCTTTCTTT; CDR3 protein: CSVPRGIEAFF
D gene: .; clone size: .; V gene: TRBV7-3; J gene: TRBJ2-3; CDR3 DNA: TGTGCCAGCAGCCCTCGGGGGGATACGCAGTATTTT; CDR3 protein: CASSPRGDTQYF
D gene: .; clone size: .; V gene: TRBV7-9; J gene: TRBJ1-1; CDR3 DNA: TGTGCCAGCAGCTCGGACTGGGACACTGAAGCTTTCTTT; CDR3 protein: CASSSDWDTEAFF
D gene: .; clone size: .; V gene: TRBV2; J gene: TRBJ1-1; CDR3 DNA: TGTGCCAGCAAGAACAGGGACACTGAAGCTTTCTTT; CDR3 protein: CASKNRDTEAFF
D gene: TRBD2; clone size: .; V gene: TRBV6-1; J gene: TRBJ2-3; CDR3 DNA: TGTGCCAGTCAAAGCGGGGGCAGCACAGATACGCAGTATTTT; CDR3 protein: CASQSGGSTDTQYF
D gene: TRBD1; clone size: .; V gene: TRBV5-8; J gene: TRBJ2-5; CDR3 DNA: TGTGCCAGCAGCCAAGGAACGAGCGACAGGGGTGGTGAGACCCAGTACTTC; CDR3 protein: CASSQGTSDRGGETQYF
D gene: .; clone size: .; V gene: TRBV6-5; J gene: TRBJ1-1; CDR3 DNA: TGTGCCAGCAGTTTCGATGGGGGTGGAGTGAACACTGAAGCTTTCTTT; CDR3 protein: CASSFDGGGVNTEAFF
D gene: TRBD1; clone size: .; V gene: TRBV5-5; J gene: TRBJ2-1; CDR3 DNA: TGTGCCAGCAGCTCGGGACAGTGGACCTACAATGAGCAGTTCTTC; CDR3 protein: CASSSGQWTYNEQFF
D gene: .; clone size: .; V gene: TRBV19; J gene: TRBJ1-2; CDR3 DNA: TGTGCCAGTAGTATGGGAGTCGGCTACACCTTC; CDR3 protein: CASSMGVGYTF
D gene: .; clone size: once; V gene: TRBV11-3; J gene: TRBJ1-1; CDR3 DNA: TGTGCCAGCAGCTTAGAGGGGGACAACACTGAAGCTTTCTTT; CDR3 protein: CASSLEGDNTEAFF
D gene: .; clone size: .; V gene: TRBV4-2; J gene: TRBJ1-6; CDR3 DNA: TGTGCCAGCAGCCAAGTCGGGGGGATTGATTCACCCCTCCACTTT; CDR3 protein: CASSQVGGIDSPLHF
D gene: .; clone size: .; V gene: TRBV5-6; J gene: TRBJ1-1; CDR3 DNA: TGTGCCAGCAGCCCACTGACAGGACGAGGGACTGAAGCTTTCTTT; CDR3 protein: CASSPLTGRGTEAFF
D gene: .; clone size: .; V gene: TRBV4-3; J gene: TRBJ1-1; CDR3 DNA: TGCGCCAGCAGCCAAGGTAGAAACACTGAAGCTTTCTTT; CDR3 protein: CASSQGRNTEAFF
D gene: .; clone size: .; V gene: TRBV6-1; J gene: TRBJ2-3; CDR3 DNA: TGTGCCAGCAGTGAGGGTGGGGGGGCTAGCACAGATACGCAGTATTTT; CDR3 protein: CASSEGGGASTDTQYF
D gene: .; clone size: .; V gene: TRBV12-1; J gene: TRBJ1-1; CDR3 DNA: TGTGCCAGCAGCCCAATCACAGGGGGCACTGAAGCTTTCTTT; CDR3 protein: CASSPITGGTEAFF
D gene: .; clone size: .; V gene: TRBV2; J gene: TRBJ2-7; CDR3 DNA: TGTGCCAGCAAGTATCCGGGGAACGAGCAGTACTTC; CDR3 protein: CASKYPGNEQYF
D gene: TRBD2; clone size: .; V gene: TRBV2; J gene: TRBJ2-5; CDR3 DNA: TGTGCCGGGACTAGCGGGACCCGCCAAGAGACCCAGTACTTC; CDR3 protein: CAGTSGTRQETQYF
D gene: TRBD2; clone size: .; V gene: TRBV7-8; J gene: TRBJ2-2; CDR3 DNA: TGTGCCAGCAGCCCGACTAGCGGGAGTCGTCACACCGGGGAGCTGTTTTTT; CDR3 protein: CASSPTSGSRHTGELFF
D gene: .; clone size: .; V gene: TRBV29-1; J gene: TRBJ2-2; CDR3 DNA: TGCAGCGTACAACAGGGACTGAACACCGGGGAGCTGTTTTTT; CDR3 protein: CSVQQGLNTGELFF
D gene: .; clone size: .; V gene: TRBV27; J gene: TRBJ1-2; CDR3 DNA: TGTGCCAGCAGTTTATCGCTTTACTATGGCTACACCTTC; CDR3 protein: CASSLSLYYGYTF
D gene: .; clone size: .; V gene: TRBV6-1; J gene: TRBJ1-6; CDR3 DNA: TGTGCCAGCAGTGAAACACACAGAGATTCACCCCTCCACTTT; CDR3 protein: CASSETHRDSPLHF
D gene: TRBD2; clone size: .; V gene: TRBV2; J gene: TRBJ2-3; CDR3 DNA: TGTGCCAGCAGGTCGAGAGCCAGCGGGGGGACCACAGATACGCAGTATTTT; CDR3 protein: CASRSRASGGTTDTQYF
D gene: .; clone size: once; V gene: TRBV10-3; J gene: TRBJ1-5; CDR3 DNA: TGTGCCATCAGTGAGTCGAAAGTTGGGAAAGAGGGCAATCAGCCCCAGCATTTT; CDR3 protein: CAISESKVGKEGNQPQHF
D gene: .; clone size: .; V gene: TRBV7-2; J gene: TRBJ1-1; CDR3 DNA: TGTGCCAGCAGCTCCCGTAGGTCCGACACTGAAGCTTTCTTT; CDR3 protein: CASSSRRSDTEAFF
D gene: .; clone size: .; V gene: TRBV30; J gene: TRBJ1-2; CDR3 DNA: TGTGCCTGGAGCTTCAGTGTGAGGCTTGGAAGTGATGGCTACACCTTC; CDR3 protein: CAWSFSVRLGSDGYTF
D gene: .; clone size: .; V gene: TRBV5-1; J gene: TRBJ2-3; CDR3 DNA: TGCGCCAGCAGCTTGGGAGGCGTAAGAGGCACAGATACGCAGTATTTT; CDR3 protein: CASSLGGVRGTDTQYF
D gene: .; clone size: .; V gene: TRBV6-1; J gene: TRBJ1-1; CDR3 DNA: TGTGCCAGCAGTGAATGGGCCGGGATGAACACTGAAGCTTTCTTT; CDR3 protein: CASSEWAGMNTEAFF
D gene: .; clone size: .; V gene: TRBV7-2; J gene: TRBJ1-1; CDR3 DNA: TGTGCCAGCAGTTCGGGTCGGTCCCGGACTGAAGCTTTCTTT; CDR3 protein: CASSSGRSRTEAFF
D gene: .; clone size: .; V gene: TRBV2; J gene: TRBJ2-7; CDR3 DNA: TGTGCCAGCAATATCGCTCTGGACGCCGACGAGCAGTACTTC; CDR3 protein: CASNIALDADEQYF
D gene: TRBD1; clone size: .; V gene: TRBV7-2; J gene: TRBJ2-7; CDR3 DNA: TGTGCCAGCAGCCCTAGTGGGCAGGGGGTGTGGGAGCAGTACTTC; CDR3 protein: CASSPSGQGVWEQYF
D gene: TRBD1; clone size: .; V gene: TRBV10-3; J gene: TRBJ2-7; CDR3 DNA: TGTGCCATCAGGGGGACAGGGGGCTCCTACGAGCAGTACTTC; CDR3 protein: CAIRGTGGSYEQYF
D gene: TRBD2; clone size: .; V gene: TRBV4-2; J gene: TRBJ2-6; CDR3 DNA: TGTGCCAGCAGCCCGCGGACTAGCGGGGGGCTAGGGTCTGGGGCCAACGTCCTGACTTTC; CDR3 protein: CASSPRTSGGLGSGANVLTF
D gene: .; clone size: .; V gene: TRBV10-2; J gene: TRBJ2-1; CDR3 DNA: TGCGCCAGCAGTGAGCGAGGGGACTGGCAGTTCTTC; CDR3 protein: CASSERGDWQFF
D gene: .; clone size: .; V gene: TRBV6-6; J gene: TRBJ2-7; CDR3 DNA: TGTGCCAGCAGTTACTCGGGCCAGTTGGGGTCCTACGAGCAGTACTTC; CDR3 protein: CASSYSGQLGSYEQYF
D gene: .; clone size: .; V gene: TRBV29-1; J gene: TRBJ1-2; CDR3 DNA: TGCAGCGTTGTTCGGGCAGATTATGGCTACACCTTC; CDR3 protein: CSVVRADYGYTF
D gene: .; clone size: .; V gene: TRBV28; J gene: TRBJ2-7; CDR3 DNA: TGTGCCAGCAGTTCGTTTCTTGGGGCCCACGAGCAGTACTTC; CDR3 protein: CASSSFLGAHEQYF
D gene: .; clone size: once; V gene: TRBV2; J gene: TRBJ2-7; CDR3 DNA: TGTGCCAGCATAGGGGGGCAAGAGCAGTACTTC; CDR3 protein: CASIGGQEQYF